These T cell receptor beta chains were read from a single sample in a study of T cells in Graves' hyperthyroidism and ophthalmopathy. TCRdb called the multiplex PCR reads again in MiXCR, with one record for every CDR3 protein. The repertoire holds around 450,000 distinct CDR3 sequences, with approximately 14% as singletons. Sequencing was performed on blood. The receptors derive from a woman aged 18-30 years with Graves' hyperthyroidism. Each CDR3 is given with its conserved first and last residue.

v_gene: TRBV12-3/TRBV12-4
CDR3aa: CASSLGTSGSGAKNIQYF

v_gene: TRBV20-1
CDR3aa: CSARDWDESYEQYF

v_gene: TRBV27
CDR3aa: CASSLSFTGELFF

v_gene: TRBV19
CDR3aa: CASSKLGGAPSTGELFF

v_gene: TRBV6-2/TRBV6-3
CDR3aa: CASSYSTGQMNTEAFF

v_gene: TRBV5-1
CDR3aa: CASSWDRSAYEQYF

v_gene: TRBV20-1
CDR3aa: CSARLTSAILDTQYF

v_gene: TRBV5-1
CDR3aa: CASSLDWPFRRASNTEAFF

v_gene: TRBV5-1
CDR3aa: CASSSPGTGGSEAFF

v_gene: TRBV6-1
CDR3aa: CASSPLPEQYF

v_gene: TRBV11-2
CDR3aa: CASSPEGVWRETQYF

v_gene: TRBV6-1
CDR3aa: CASSKVNNSPLHF

v_gene: TRBV20-1
CDR3aa: CSARGYRGLGGTEAFF

v_gene: TRBV28
CDR3aa: CASSFRRLLTYEQYF

v_gene: TRBV29-1
CDR3aa: CSVEGALWNTEAFF